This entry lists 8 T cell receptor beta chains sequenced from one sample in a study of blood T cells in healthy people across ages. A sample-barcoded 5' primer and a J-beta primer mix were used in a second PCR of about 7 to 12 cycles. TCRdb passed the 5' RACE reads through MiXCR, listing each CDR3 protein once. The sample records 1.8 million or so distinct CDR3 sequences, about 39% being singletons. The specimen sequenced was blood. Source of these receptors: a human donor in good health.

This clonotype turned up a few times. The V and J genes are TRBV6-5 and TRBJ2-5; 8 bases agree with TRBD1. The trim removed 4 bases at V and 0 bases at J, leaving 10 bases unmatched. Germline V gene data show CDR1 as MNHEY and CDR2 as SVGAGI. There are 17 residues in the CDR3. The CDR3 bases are TGTGCCAGCAGTTTTTCCTCAGGGGGCCTTGACCAAGAGACCCAGTACTTC. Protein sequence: CASSFSSGGLDQETQYF.

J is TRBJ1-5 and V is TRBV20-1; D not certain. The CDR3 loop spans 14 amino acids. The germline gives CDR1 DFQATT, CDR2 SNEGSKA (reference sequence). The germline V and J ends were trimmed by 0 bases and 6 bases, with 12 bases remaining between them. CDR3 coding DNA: TGCAGTGCTAGAGATTTTAAGGGAGGTCAGCCCCAGCATTTT. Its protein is CSARDFKGGQPQHF.

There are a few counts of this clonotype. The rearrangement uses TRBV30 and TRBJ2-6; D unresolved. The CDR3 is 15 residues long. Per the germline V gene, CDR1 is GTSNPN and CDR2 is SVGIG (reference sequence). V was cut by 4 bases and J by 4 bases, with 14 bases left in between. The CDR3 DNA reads TGTGCCTGGACCCTCAAGCTAGGGGGGGCCAACGTCCTGACTTTC. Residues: CAWTLKLGGANVLTF. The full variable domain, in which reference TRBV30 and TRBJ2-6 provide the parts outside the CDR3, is SQTIHQWPATLVQPVGSPLSLECTVEGTSNPNLYWYRQAAGRGLQLLFYSVGIGQISSEVPQNLSASRPQDRQFILSSKKLLLSDSGFYLCAWTLKLGGANVLTFGAGSRLTVL.

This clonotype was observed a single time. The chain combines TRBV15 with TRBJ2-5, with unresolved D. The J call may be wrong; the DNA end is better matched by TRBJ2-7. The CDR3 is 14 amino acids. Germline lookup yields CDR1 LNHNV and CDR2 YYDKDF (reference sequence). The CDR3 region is CATSRDRHNYEQYF. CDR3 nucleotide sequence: TGTGCCACCAGCAGAGATAGACACAACTACGAGCAGTACTTC.

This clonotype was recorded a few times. As DNA, the CDR3 is TGTGCCAGCAGCCAACGGGCGGCGAGGAGAGATACGCAGTATTTT. Protein: CASSQRAARRDTQYF. The chain is built from TRBV4-2 and TRBJ2-3, with unresolved D. Per germline, CDR1 LGHNA and CDR2 YNFKEQ. The CDR3 runs 15 residues. V was pared by 2 bases and J by 5 bases, with 14 bases between.

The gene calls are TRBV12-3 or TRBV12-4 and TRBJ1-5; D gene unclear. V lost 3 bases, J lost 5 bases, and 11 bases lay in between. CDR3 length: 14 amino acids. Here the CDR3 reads CASSLFGADQPQHF. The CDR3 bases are TGTGCCAGCAGTTTGTTTGGTGCGGATCAGCCCCAGCATTTT.

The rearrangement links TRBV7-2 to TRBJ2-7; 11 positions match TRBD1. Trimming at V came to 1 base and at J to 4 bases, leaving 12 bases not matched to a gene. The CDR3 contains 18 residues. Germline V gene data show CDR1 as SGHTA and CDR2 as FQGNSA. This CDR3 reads CASSLGPLGWDRGYEQYF. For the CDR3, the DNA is TGTGCCAGCAGCTTAGGGCCCCTTGGATGGGACAGGGGGTACGAGCAGTACTTC.

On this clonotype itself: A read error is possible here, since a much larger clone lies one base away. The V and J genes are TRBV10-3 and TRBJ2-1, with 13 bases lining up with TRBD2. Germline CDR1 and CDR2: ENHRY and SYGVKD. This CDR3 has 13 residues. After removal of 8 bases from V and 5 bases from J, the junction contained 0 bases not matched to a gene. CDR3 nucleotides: TGTGCCATCGGACTAGCGGGGGACAATGAGCAGTTCTTC. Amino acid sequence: CAIGLAGDNEQFF.